This entry lists 14 T cell receptor beta chains sequenced from one sample in a study of OX40 agonist ivuxolimab in advanced cancers. Assay: immunoSEQ multiplex PCR; the TCRdb copy retains only in-frame clones and omits some. Of 75,000 to 100,000 clones in the sample, approximately 92% are singletons; the top ten hold more than 3%. The sequences come from CD4+ or CD8+ T cells sorted from blood, collected in a trial of the OX40 agonist ivuxolimab. The receptor source for this set is an adult with an advanced solid tumor such as melanoma, head and neck, liver or kidney cancer.

V gene TRBV6-5 combines with J gene TRBJ1-3; TRBD1 might be the D (6 bases). This CDR3 spans 16 amino acids. Germline values: CDR1 MNHEY, CDR2 SVGAGI. Trimming pared 0 bases from V and 3 bases from J, leaving 12 bases between. CDR3 loop: CASSYSHRDFGNTIYF. The DNA of the CDR3 is TGTGCCAGCAGTTACTCGCACAGGGATTTTGGAAACACCATATATTTT.

This clone was detected only once. This rearrangement joins TRBV29-1 to TRBJ2-1, with 9 bases fitting TRBD2. This CDR3 region has 15 residues. Germline assignment: CDR1 SQVTM and CDR2 ANQGSEA. The junction had 12 bases not matched to a gene; V was cut back by 8 bases and J by 4 bases. In DNA, the CDR3 is TGCAGCCTCGCGGGGCTAGCGGGATTTTACAATGAGCAGTTCTTC. Translation gives CSLAGLAGFYNEQFF.

This chain links TRBV10-1 with TRBJ2-3; D is possibly TRBD1 or TRBD2 (6 bases each). The CDR3 length is 14 residues. Between the trimmed V and J ends, which lost 7 bases and 4 bases, there was a span of 15 bases. Germline V CDR1 and CDR2: WNHNN, SYGVQD (reference sequence). This CDR3 reads CASTGGYGADTQYF. The CDR3 nucleotides read TGCGCCAGCACCGGGGGCTACGGGGCAGATACGCAGTATTTT.

V and J are TRBV9 and TRBJ1-2, with D uncertain. V lost 0 bases to trimming and J lost 3 bases, with 12 bases between them. The CDR3 covers 15 residues. Per the germline V gene, CDR1 is SGDLS and CDR2 is YYNGEE. As DNA, the CDR3 is TGTGCCAGCAGCGTAGTCTTAAGGGCAGACTATGGCTACACCTTC. This translates into CASSVVLRADYGYTF.

The CDR3 here is CASSLGVPPYEQYF. The CDR3, as DNA: TGTGCCAGCAGTTTGGGGGTTCCCCCCTACGAGCAGTACTTC. The chain joins TRBV27 to TRBJ2-7; the D call may be TRBD1 or TRBD2 (5 bases each). The CDR3 sequence is 14 residues long. CDR1 MNHEY and CDR2 SMNVEV come from the germline V gene (reference sequence). V was clipped by 3 bases and J by 2 bases, with 11 bases between them.

The chain joins TRBV9 to TRBJ2-2; 9 nucleotides match TRBD1. Looked up from germline, CDR1 is SGDLS and CDR2 is YYNGEE. The CDR3 runs 17 residues. J gave up 1 base and V 3 bases, and 7 bases lay outside the gene matches. This CDR3 is CASSEEGDRVNTGELFF. The CDR3 nucleotides read TGTGCCAGCAGCGAGGAGGGGGACAGGGTGAACACCGGGGAGCTGTTTTTT. Full variable domain (rest looked up from reference TRBV9 and TRBJ2-2): DSGVTQTPKHLITATGQRVTLRCSPRSGDLSVYWYQQSLDQGLQFLIQYYNGEERAKGNILERFSAQQFPDLHSELNLSSLELGDSALYFCASSEEGDRVNTGELFFGEGSRLTVL.

The V call is TRBV10-3, the J call TRBJ2-1, with unresolved D. CDR3 length: 17 residues. Germline lookup yields CDR1 ENHRY and CDR2 SYGVKD. V was pared by 3 bases and J by 5 bases, with 20 bases between. The CDR3 loop reads CAISDPPGDAINNEQFF. In nucleotides, the CDR3 is TGTGCCATCAGTGACCCACCCGGAGACGCCATTAACAATGAGCAGTTCTTC.

This clone has a handful of counts. V usage is TRBV5-1 and J usage is TRBJ2-1; TRBD2 aligns across 11 bases. The CDR3 is made up of 15 amino acids. From germline, CDR1 is SGHRS and CDR2 YFSETQ. V shed 4 bases, J shed 6 bases, and the junction held 6 bases outside the gene matches. CDR3 coding DNA: TGCGCCAGCAGCCCACTAGCGGGAGATCGCAATGAGCAGTTCTTC. Its protein is CASSPLAGDRNEQFF.

The chain is built from TRBV27 and TRBJ2-5; a possible D gene is TRBD2 (7 bases). CDR1 and CDR2 from the germline V gene are MNHEY and SMNVEV (reference sequence). V was clipped by 5 bases and J by 2 bases, with 15 bases between them. The CDR3 is 15 amino acids. In DNA, the CDR3 is TGTGCCAGCAGTGCCATGGGGGGGACACAAGAGACCCAGTACTTC. Amino acid sequence: CASSAMGGTQETQYF.

The rearrangement links TRBV6-1 to TRBJ1-1; a weak D match, TRBD1 (5 bases). Germline V gives CDR1 MNHNS, CDR2 SASEGT. The V gene lost 6 bases and the J gene lost 4 bases, with 6 bases spanning the gap. This CDR3 is built from 11 residues. The CDR3 DNA sequence: TGTGCCAGCAGGGGGGGCACTGAAGCTTTCTTT. Protein: CASRGGTEAFF.

The V gene is TRBV27, the J gene TRBJ1-1; 7 bases agree with TRBD1. Germline CDR1 MNHEY, CDR2 SMNVEV (reference sequence). Trimming took 7 bases from V and 0 from J; bases not matched to a gene: 5. The length of the CDR3 is 14 residues. CDR3 residues: CASKMTGLNTEAFF. The CDR3 coding sequence is TGTGCCAGCAAGATGACAGGGCTGAACACTGAAGCTTTCTTT.

CDR3 protein: CASSFSIAADTQYF. As DNA, the CDR3 is TGTGCCAGCAGTTTCAGTATTGCTGCAGATACGCAGTATTTT. V is TRBV27 and J is TRBJ2-3; D uncertain. Deletions cut 3 bases from V and 4 bases from J, with 11 bases between. Germline V gene lookup returns CDR1 MNHEY and CDR2 SMNVEV (reference sequence). This CDR3 region has 14 residues.

This sequence joins TRBV25-1 and TRBJ2-1; D not resolved. Germline values: CDR1 MGHDK, CDR2 SYGVNS. This CDR3 has 13 residues. Trimming stripped 3 bases from V and 2 bases from J, with 5 bases between. The CDR3 protein is CASSDPTYNEQFF. Written as DNA, the CDR3 is TGTGCCAGCAGTGATCCGACCTACAATGAGCAGTTCTTC. The variable domain in full, with the rest retrieved from reference TRBV25-1 and TRBJ2-1, is EADIYQTPRYLVIGTGKKITLECSQTMGHDKMYWYQQDPGMELHLIHYSYGVNSTEKGDLSSESTVSRIRTEHFPLTLESARPSHTSQYLCASSDPTYNEQFFGPGTRLTVL.

V usage is TRBV5-6 and J usage is TRBJ1-2; D is unclear. The CDR3 runs 14 residues. Germline assignment: CDR1 SGHDT and CDR2 YYEEEE. V was trimmed by 2 bases and J by 5 bases, leaving 13 bases between them. CDR3 residues: CASSFGAALYGYTF. In nucleotides, the CDR3 is TGTGCCAGCAGCTTTGGTGCAGCCCTTTATGGCTACACCTTC.